One sample yielded the 8 T cell receptor beta chains listed below, sequenced in a study of blood T cell repertoires in COVID-19. Profiling relied on immunoSEQ multiplex PCR, and the TCRdb table lists in-frame clones only, not all of them. Of about 130,000 clones in the sample, around four fifths were seen once. Sequenced: peripheral blood. These receptors were collected from a man aged 55 to 70 with acute or convalescent COVID-19.

This clone was detected only a few times. The rearrangement joins TRBV7-3 to TRBJ1-1, with D possibly TRBD1 on 5 matching bases. Germline V gives CDR1 SGHTA, CDR2 FQGTGA. V was cut by 0 bases and J by 1 base, with 9 bases left in between. The CDR3 loop spans 15 amino acids. The CDR3 sequence is CASSLTPGQNTEAFF. The CDR3 DNA reads TGTGCCAGCAGCTTAACCCCAGGGCAGAACACTGAAGCTTTCTTT. Based on the CDR3 plus reference TRBV7-3 and TRBJ1-1, the full variable domain is GAGVSQTPSNKVTEKGKYVELRCDPISGHTALYWYRQSLGQGPEFLIYFQGTGAADDSGLPNDRFFAVRPEGSVSTLKIQRTERGDSAVYLCASSLTPGQNTEAFFGQGTRLTVV.

The chain links TRBV7-9 to TRBJ1-2; D is possibly TRBD1 (6 bases). V was cut by 5 bases and J by 6 bases, with 19 bases left in between. Germline-derived CDR1 and CDR2 are SEHNR and FQNEAQ (reference sequence). The length of the CDR3 is 15 residues. CDR3 protein: CASSRIDRTDDGYTF. The CDR3 coding sequence is TGTGCCAGCAGCCGAATTGACAGGACGGACGATGGCTACACCTTC.

The CDR3 DNA reads TGTGCCAGCAGGTTTACTAGCGGGGGGCTAGATACGCAGTATTTT. Amino acid sequence: CASRFTSGGLDTQYF. The chain combines TRBV5-8 with TRBJ2-3; 12 bases map to TRBD2. Germline CDR1 SGHTS, CDR2 YDEGEE. This CDR3 has 15 amino acids. Germline trimming cut 5 bases from V and 5 bases from J; bases unmatched to any gene: 6.

This chain links TRBV5-1 with TRBJ1-1; TRBD1 might be the D (5 bases). CDR3 length equals 14 residues. The V gene lost 2 bases and the J gene lost 0 bases, with 8 bases spanning the gap. Looked up from germline, CDR1 is SGHRS and CDR2 is YFSETQ. This chain's CDR3 is CASSLQVMNTEAFF. The DNA for the CDR3 is TGCGCCAGCAGCTTACAGGTTATGAACACTGAAGCTTTCTTT.

The chain has TRBV7-3 and TRBJ1-2; 8 positions match TRBD1. The CDR3 is 13 residues long. V gave up 5 bases and J gave up 9 bases; unmatched junction bases: 8. Germline V gives CDR1 SGHTA, CDR2 FQGTGA. CDR3 region: CASSKGQGSSYTF. For the CDR3, the DNA is TGTGCCAGCAGCAAAGGACAGGGTAGTAGCTACACCTTC.

The rearrangement links TRBV5-1 to TRBJ2-3; 9 bases line up with TRBD1. CDR3 length: 15 amino acids. After removal of 4 bases from V and 4 bases from J, the junction contained 7 bases not matched to a gene. Germline values: CDR1 SGHRS, CDR2 YFSETQ. The CDR3, as DNA: TGCGCCAGCAGCCAATCCGGGACAGGGTCAGATACGCAGTATTTT. It specifies CASSQSGTGSDTQYF.

The CDR3 here is CASSLAGQAQYF. The CDR3 DNA is TGTGCCAGCAGCTTAGCCGGCCAGGCCCAGTACTTC. The chain combines TRBV11-1 with TRBJ2-5, with no clear D. Trimming took 0 bases from V and 9 from J, leaving 8 bases between them. Germline loops: CDR1 SGHAT, CDR2 FQDESV (reference sequence). The CDR3 contains 12 residues.

This clone came up a few times. V usage is TRBV18 and J usage is TRBJ2-2, with 10 bases that match TRBD1. The germline V gene encodes CDR1 KGHSH and CDR2 LQKENI. Trimming removed 3 bases from V and 4 bases from J; junction bases left unmatched: 8. The CDR3 is made up of 17 amino acids. The CDR3 sequence: CASSPLGQGVGTGELFF. CDR3 coding DNA: TGTGCCAGCTCACCCCTCGGACAGGGGGTAGGCACCGGGGAGCTGTTTTTT.